These 13 T cell receptor beta chains were all obtained from the same sample, sequenced in a study of shared clonotypes between healthy human individuals. Clones were sequenced by immunoSEQ multiplex PCR, and TCRdb holds only the in-frame ones, with some missing. The profile covers nearly 1 million clones, with 76% appearing a single time and over 1.3% taken by the ten largest. Input material: memory CD4+ T cells sorted from blood. The subset: CD45RA-negative fraction. The receptors here all came from a man younger than 35 in good health.

The chain couples TRBV18 to TRBJ2-7, with D possibly being TRBD1 or TRBD2 (5 bases each). The CDR3 loop spans 13 amino acids. Germline V gives CDR1 KGHSH, CDR2 LQKENI. V was trimmed by 6 bases and J by 3 bases, leaving 12 bases between them. The CDR3 nucleotides are TGTGCCAGCTCCCGGGACCCAAACTACGAGCAGTACTTC. Amino acid sequence: CASSRDPNYEQYF. Filled out from reference TRBV18 and TRBJ2-7, the complete variable domain reads NAGVMQNPRHLVRRRGQEARLRCSPMKGHSHVYWYRQLPEEGLKFMVYLQKENIIDESGMPKERFSAEFPKEGPSILRIQQVVRGDSAAYFCASSRDPNYEQYFGPGTRLTVT.

With respect to this clone: Additional DNA sequences in this sample encode the identical CDR3. The CDR3 reads CASSLGQTNEKLFF. DNA for the CDR3: TGCGCCAGCAGCTTGGGCCAGACTAATGAAAAACTGTTTTTT. This chain uses TRBV5-1 with TRBJ1-4; D not resolved. Germline V gives CDR1 SGHRS, CDR2 YFSETQ. This CDR3 has 14 residues. V gave up 0 bases and J gave up 2 bases, with 5 bases separating them.

The chain uses TRBV5-1 and TRBJ2-6; D not certain. CDR3 length: 12 amino acids. CDR1 is SGHRS, CDR2 YFSETQ, per germline. V was clipped by 0 bases and J by 13 bases, with 8 bases between them. CDR3 bases: TGCGCCAGCAGCTTGGGCGAGGATGTCCTGACTTTC. As protein: CASSLGEDVLTF.

V is TRBV12-5 and J is TRBJ2-1, with TRBD2 matching 7 bases. The V and J ends lost 6 bases and 4 bases, in that order; junction bases with no gene match: 12. The CDR3 has 16 amino acids. CDR1 LGHNT and CDR2 FRNRAP come from the germline V gene. CDR3 protein: CASGRSGGSGYNEQFF. The CDR3 DNA reads TGTGCTAGTGGCCGATCAGGCGGGAGCGGTTACAATGAGCAGTTCTTC.

The V and J genes are TRBV30 and TRBJ2-3; maybe TRBD2 (5 bases). CDR1 and CDR2 (germline): GTSNPN, SVGIG (reference sequence). This CDR3 is built from 13 residues. Trimming shortened V by 3 bases and J by 6 bases, and 13 bases separated the two germline ends. The CDR3 loop is CAWRTKSGDTQYF. The CDR3 DNA reads as TGTGCCTGGAGAACGAAATCGGGGGATACGCAGTATTTT. Combining the CDR3 with reference TRBV30 and TRBJ2-3 gives the whole variable domain SQTIHQWPATLVQPVGSPLSLECTVEGTSNPNLYWYRQAAGRGLQLLFYSVGIGQISSEVPQNLSASRPQDRQFILSSKKLLLSDSGFYLCAWRTKSGDTQYFGPGTRLTVL.

The gene calls are TRBV10-3 and TRBJ2-3; 8 nucleotides agree with TRBD2. Germline loops: CDR1 ENHRY, CDR2 SYGVKD. The CDR3 runs to 13 residues. Unmatched junction bases numbered 5, after V lost 7 bases and J lost 5 bases. CDR3 sequence: CAIKAGAVDTQYF. CDR3 coding DNA: TGTGCCATCAAAGCGGGAGCAGTAGATACGCAGTATTTT.

This clone was counted once. Other DNA sequences from this sample encode an identical CDR3 as well. The chain is built from TRBV19 and TRBJ1-1; no definite D call. Germline values: CDR1 LNHDA, CDR2 SQIVND (reference sequence). Trimming pared 1 base from V and 0 bases from J, leaving 9 bases between. The CDR3 covers 15 residues. The CDR3 sequence: CASSIVGRMNTEAFF. In DNA, the CDR3 is TGTGCCAGTAGTATAGTTGGACGGATGAACACTGAAGCTTTCTTT.

This clone came up once. This chain links TRBV4-3 with TRBJ2-2; D gene uncertain. V was cut by 0 bases and J by 6 bases, with 8 bases left in between. Germline V CDR1 and CDR2: LGHNA, YSLEER. This CDR3 has 14 residues. The CDR3 reads CASSQEYSSGELFF. DNA of the CDR3: TGCGCCAGCAGCCAAGAGTATTCCTCCGGGGAGCTGTTTTTT.

The rearrangement uses TRBV18 and TRBJ1-2; 7 bases agree with TRBD1. The CDR3 contains 14 residues. V lost 1 base to trimming and J lost 7 bases; unmatched junction nucleotides: 6. Germline assignment: CDR1 KGHSH and CDR2 LQKENI. CDR3 residues: CASSPQTPGGGYTF. The CDR3 region has the DNA TGTGCCAGCTCACCACAAACCCCAGGGGGTGGCTACACCTTC.

The chain employs TRBV6-5 and TRBJ2-7, with TRBD1 identical over 7 bases. This CDR3 contains 14 residues. Germline CDR1 reads MNHEY; CDR2 reads SVGAGI. J gave up 6 bases and V 0 bases, and 5 bases lay outside the gene matches. CDR3 amino acids: CASSYSGQRAEQYF. The CDR3 nucleotides read TGTGCCAGCAGTTACTCGGGACAGAGGGCCGAGCAGTACTTC.

The rearrangement joins TRBV15 to TRBJ2-2; no definite D call. Deletions cut 5 bases from V and 1 base from J, with 11 bases between. This CDR3 spans 15 amino acids. From germline, CDR1 is LNHNV and CDR2 YYDKDF (reference sequence). The CDR3 DNA reads as TGTGCCACCAGCTCCCTGGTTCAGAACACCGGGGAGCTGTTTTTT. It specifies CATSSLVQNTGELFF.

The rearrangement joins TRBV4-3 to TRBJ2-5; D call uncertain. Trimming took off 2 bases at V and 2 bases at J, with 18 bases between the two ends. Germline V gene sequence: CDR1 LGHNA, CDR2 YSLEER. This CDR3 comprises 17 residues. The CDR3: CASSQTAGKSLQETQYF. CDR3 DNA: TGCGCCAGCAGCCAAACGGCAGGAAAGAGTCTTCAAGAGACCCAGTACTTC.

This sequence joins TRBV30 and TRBJ2-5; the match to TRBD1 covers 10 bases. Losses at the gene ends were 4 bases for V and 6 bases for J; bases not matched to a gene: 11. Germline V gives CDR1 GTSNPN, CDR2 SVGIG (reference sequence). The CDR3 contains 15 residues. DNA of the CDR3: TGTGCCTGGACCGTAGGGGGACAGGGGATGAAGACCCAGTACTTC. Translating gives CAWTVGGQGMKTQYF.